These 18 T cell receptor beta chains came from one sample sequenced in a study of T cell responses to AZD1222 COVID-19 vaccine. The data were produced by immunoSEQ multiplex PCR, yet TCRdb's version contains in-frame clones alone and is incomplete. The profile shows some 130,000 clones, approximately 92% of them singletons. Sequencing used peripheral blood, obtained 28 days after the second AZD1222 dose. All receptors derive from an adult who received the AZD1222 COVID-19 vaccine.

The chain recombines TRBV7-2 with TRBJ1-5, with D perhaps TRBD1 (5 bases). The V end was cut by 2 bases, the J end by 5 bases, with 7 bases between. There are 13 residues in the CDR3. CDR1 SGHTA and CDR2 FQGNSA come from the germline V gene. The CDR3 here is CASSLSGDQPQHF. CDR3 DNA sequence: TGTGCCAGCAGCTTATCGGGGGATCAGCCCCAGCATTTT.

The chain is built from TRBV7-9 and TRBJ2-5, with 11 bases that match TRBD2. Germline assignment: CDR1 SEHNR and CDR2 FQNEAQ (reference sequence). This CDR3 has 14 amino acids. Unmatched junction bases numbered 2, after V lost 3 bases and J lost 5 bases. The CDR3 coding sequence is TGTGCCAGCAGCTTCACTAGCGGGGGTGAGACCCAGTACTTC. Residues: CASSFTSGGETQYF.

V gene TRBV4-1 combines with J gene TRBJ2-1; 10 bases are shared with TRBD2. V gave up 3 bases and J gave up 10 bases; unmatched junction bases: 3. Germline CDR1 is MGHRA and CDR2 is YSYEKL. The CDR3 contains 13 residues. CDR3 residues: CASSHQLAGEQFF. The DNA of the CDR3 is TGCGCCAGCAGCCACCAACTAGCGGGGGAGCAGTTCTTC.

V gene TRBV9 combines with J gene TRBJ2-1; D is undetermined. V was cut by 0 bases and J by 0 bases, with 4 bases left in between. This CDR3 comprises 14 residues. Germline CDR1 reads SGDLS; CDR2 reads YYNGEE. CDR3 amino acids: CASSVAVSYNEQFF. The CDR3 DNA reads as TGTGCCAGCAGCGTAGCGGTCTCCTACAATGAGCAGTTCTTC.

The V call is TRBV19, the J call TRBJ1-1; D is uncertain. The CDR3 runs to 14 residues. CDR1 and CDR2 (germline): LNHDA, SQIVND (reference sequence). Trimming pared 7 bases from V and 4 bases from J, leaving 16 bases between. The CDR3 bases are TGTGCCAGTACCGTCTTACTCGGCGGCACTGAAGCTTTCTTT. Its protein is CASTVLLGGTEAFF.

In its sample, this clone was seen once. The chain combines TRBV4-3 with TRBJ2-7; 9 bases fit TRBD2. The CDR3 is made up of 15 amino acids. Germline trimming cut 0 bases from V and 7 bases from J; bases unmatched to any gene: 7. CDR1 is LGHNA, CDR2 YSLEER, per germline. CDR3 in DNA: TGCGCCAGCAGCCAAGAAGGGGGACTAGCTAGTGAGCAGTACTTC. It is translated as CASSQEGGLASEQYF.

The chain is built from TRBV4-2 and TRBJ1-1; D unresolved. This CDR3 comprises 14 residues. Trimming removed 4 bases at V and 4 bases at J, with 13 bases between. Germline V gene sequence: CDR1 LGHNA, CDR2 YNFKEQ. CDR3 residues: CASSPPMSRTEAFF. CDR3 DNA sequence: TGTGCCAGCAGCCCCCCTATGTCTCGCACTGAAGCTTTCTTT.

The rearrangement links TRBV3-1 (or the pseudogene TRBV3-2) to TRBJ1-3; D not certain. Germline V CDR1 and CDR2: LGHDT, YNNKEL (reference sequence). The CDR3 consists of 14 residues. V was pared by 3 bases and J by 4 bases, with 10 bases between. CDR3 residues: CASSQLEAGNTIYF. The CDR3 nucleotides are TGTGCCAGCAGCCAGCTGGAGGCAGGAAACACCATATATTTT.

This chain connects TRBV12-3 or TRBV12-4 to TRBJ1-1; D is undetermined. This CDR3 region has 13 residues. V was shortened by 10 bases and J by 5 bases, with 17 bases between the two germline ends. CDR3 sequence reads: CATRQGERTEAFF. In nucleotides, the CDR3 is TGTGCCACCCGACAAGGCGAGCGGACTGAAGCTTTCTTT.

CDR3 sequence: CSVVVGAGVVNTEAFF. The CDR3 DNA sequence: TGCAGCGTTGTGGTAGGGGCGGGAGTAGTGAACACTGAAGCTTTCTTT. The rearrangement links TRBV29-1 to TRBJ1-1; D perhaps matches TRBD1 (5 bases). This CDR3 region has 16 residues. Germline assignment: CDR1 SQVTM and CDR2 ANQGSEA. V was clipped by 4 bases and J by 0 bases, with 18 bases between them.

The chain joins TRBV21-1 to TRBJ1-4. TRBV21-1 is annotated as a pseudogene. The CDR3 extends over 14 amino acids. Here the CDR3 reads CASSKAFWRGKLFF. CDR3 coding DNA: TGTGCCAGCAGCAAAGCTTTTTGGCGTGGAAAACTGTTTTTT.

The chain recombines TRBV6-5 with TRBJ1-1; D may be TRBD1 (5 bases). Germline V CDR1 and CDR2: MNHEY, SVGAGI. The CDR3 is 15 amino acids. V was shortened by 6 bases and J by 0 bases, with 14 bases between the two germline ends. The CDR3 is CASRQPGRMNTEAFF. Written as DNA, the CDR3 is TGTGCCAGCAGGCAGCCGGGACGGATGAACACTGAAGCTTTCTTT.

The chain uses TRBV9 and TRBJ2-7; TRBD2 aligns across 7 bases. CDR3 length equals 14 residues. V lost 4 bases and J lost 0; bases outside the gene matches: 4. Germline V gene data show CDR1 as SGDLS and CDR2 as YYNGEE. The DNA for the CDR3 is TGTGCCAGCAGCCCTCGGACTAGCTCCTACGAGCAGTACTTC. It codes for CASSPRTSSYEQYF.

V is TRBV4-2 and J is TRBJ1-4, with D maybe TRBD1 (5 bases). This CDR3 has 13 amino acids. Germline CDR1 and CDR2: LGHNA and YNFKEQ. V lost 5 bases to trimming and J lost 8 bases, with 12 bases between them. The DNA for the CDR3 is TGTGCCAGCAGCTTCGGACGGGGGGAAAAACTGTTTTTT. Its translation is CASSFGRGEKLFF.

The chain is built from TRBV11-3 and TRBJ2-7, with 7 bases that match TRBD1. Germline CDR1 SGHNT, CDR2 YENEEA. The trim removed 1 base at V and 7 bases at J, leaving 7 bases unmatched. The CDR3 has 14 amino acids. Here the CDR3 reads CASSLVGQVGEQYF. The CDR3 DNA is TGTGCCAGCAGCTTAGTAGGACAGGTAGGGGAGCAGTACTTC.

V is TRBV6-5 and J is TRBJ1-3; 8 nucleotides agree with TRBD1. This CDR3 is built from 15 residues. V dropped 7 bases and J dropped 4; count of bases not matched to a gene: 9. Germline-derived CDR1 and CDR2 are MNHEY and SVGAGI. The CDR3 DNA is TGTGCCAGCATCGTCCGACAGGGGCCAGGAAACACCATATATTTT. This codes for CASIVRQGPGNTIYF.

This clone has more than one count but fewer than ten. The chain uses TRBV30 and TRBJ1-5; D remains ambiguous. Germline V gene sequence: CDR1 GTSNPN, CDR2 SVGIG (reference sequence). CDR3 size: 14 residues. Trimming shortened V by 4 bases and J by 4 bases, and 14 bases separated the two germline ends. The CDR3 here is CAWTVDGLNQPQHF. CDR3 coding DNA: TGTGCCTGGACAGTGGACGGCCTGAATCAGCCCCAGCATTTT.

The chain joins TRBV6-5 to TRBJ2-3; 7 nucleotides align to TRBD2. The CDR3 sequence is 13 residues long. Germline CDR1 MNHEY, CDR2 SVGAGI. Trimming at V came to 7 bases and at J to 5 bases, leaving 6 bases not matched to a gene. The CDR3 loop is CASMGREGDTQYF. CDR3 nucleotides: TGTGCCAGCATGGGAAGGGAGGGAGATACGCAGTATTTT.